These 26 T cell receptor beta chains originate from one sample sequenced in a study of Ad26.COV2.S vaccination and SARS-CoV-2 variants listed by TCRdb under 2021. The sample's treatment or condition label is to be understood as: around 19 received Ad26.COV2.S at low or high dose, single or two shots; 5 received placebo; per-sample allocation not given. For vaccine and placebo recipients, the sequenced repertoires came from samples collected on day 63 after the first injection. The library was obtained by the immunoSEQ multiplex PCR assay. TCRdb limited this immuneACCESS table to in-frame rearrangements with V and J called. A share of clones is missing; checked studies link under half to unresolved V genes, and the rest is unexplained. The sample table contains some 370,000 clones; only one count was recorded for 83% of them. More than 7% of the sample lies in the top ten. The sample was peripheral blood, taken in a trial of Ad26.COV2.S vaccine versus placebo. All receptors come from a person aged 18 to 59 who received the Ad26.COV2.S COVID-19 vaccine or a placebo.

This clone was counted once. The rearrangement links TRBV6-5 to TRBJ1-1; TRBD1 agrees at 7 bases. V trimming: 2 bases; J trimming: 3 bases; junction bases outside the gene matches: 9. This CDR3 has 16 residues. Germline V gene lookup returns CDR1 MNHEY and CDR2 SVGAGI. This CDR3 reads CASSYIGGRGHTEAFF. CDR3 nucleotide sequence: TGTGCCAGCAGTTACATCGGTGGGAGGGGGCACACTGAAGCTTTCTTT.

The chain has TRBV11-2 and TRBJ1-3; D is possibly TRBD1 (6 bases). Germline CDR1 reads SGHAT; CDR2 reads FQNNGV. V lost 2 bases and J lost 10, with 12 bases in between. There are 13 residues in the CDR3. CDR3 coding DNA: TGTGCCAGCAGCTTATCACAGGGATGGACCATATATTTT. Encoded protein: CASSLSQGWTIYF. The whole variable domain, remainder taken from reference TRBV11-2 and TRBJ1-3, is EAGVAQSPRYKIIEKRQSVAFWCNPISGHATLYWYQQILGQGPKLLIQFQNNGVVDDSQLPKDRFSAERLKGVDSTLKIQPAKLEDSAVYLCASSLSQGWTIYFGEGSWLTVV.

The CDR3 bases are TGCGCCAGCAGCGCCGGCCTTACGGCGGATTACACCTTC. It yields the protein CASSAGLTADYTF. The genes are TRBV5-1 and TRBJ1-2; D gene uncertain. Germline CDR1 SGHRS, CDR2 YFSETQ. V lost 4 bases and J lost 11, with 18 bases in between. The CDR3 extends over 13 amino acids. Full variable domain (rest looked up from reference TRBV5-1 and TRBJ1-2): KAGVTQTPRYLIKTRGQQVTLSCSPISGHRSVSWYQQTPGQGLQFLFEYFSETQRNKGNFPGRFSGRQFSNSRSEMNVSTLELGDSALYLCASSAGLTADYTFGSGTRLTVV.

The genes are TRBV9 and TRBJ2-6; D remains ambiguous. CDR3 size: 15 residues. V was clipped by 0 bases and J by 4 bases, with 8 bases between them. Per the germline V gene, CDR1 is SGDLS and CDR2 is YYNGEE. Written as DNA, the CDR3 is TGTGCCAGCAGCGTAGAGGTGTTAGGGGCCAACGTCCTGACTTTC. Its translation: CASSVEVLGANVLTF.

V is TRBV3-1 (or the pseudogene TRBV3-2) and J is TRBJ2-4; D may be TRBD2 (5 bases). The CDR3 consists of 16 residues. The germline CDR1 and CDR2 sequences are LGHDT and YNNKEL (reference sequence). V was pared by 0 bases and J by 0 bases, with 9 bases between. DNA of the CDR3: TGTGCCAGCAGCCAAGATTCCGGGGTAGCCAAAAACATTCAGTACTTC. Translated: CASSQDSGVAKNIQYF.

This clone showed up many times. The chain combines TRBV9 with TRBJ1-1; a weak D match, TRBD1 (5 bases). This CDR3 is 14 amino acids long. The germline V gene encodes CDR1 SGDLS and CDR2 YYNGEE. V lost 3 bases and J lost 0, with 9 bases in between. DNA of the CDR3: TGTGCCAGCAGCGCCGGGACGGTGAACACTGAAGCTTTCTTT. It specifies CASSAGTVNTEAFF.

The V gene is TRBV20-1, the J gene TRBJ1-2; D unclear. The germline CDR1 and CDR2 sequences are DFQATT and SNEGSKA (reference sequence). The ends were cut back, 3 bases at V and 0 bases at J, with 8 bases in the middle. This CDR3 contains 13 residues. The DNA for the CDR3 is TGCAGTGCTAGTAAGGGAGCTAACTATGGCTACACCTTC. Amino acid sequence: CSASKGANYGYTF.

The chain has TRBV6-1 and TRBJ2-4; 7 bases are a match to TRBD2. Per germline, CDR1 MNHNS and CDR2 SASEGT. The trim removed 0 bases at V and 2 bases at J, leaving 10 bases unmatched. The CDR3 is 18 residues long. The CDR3, as DNA: TGTGCCAGCAGTGAAGCGCTGGTGGGAGGGCCATCCAAAAACATTCAGTACTTC. The encoded protein is CASSEALVGGPSKNIQYF.

In its sample, this clone was seen once. The V and J genes are TRBV19 and TRBJ2-1, with 9 positions matching TRBD2. Unmatched junction bases numbered 14, after V lost 7 bases and J lost 7 bases. CDR3 size: 16 residues. The germline V gene encodes CDR1 LNHDA and CDR2 SQIVND (reference sequence). The CDR3 region is CASTKAGLAGLNEQFF. CDR3 in DNA: TGTGCCAGTACCAAAGCGGGGCTAGCGGGATTAAATGAGCAGTTCTTC.

The chain uses TRBV21-1 and TRBJ1-3. TRBV21-1 is a pseudogene locus. The CDR3 extends over 16 amino acids. CDR3 sequence reads: CASRTLWGATGNTIYF. The DNA of the CDR3 is TGTGCCAGCCGAACCCTGTGGGGGGCTACTGGAAACACCATATATTTT.

V gene TRBV11-2 combines with J gene TRBJ1-2; no definite D call. Germline loops: CDR1 SGHAT, CDR2 FQNNGV. The V end lost 6 bases, the J end lost 4 bases, and 15 bases lay between the germline ends. The CDR3 sequence is 14 residues long. CDR3: CASRMRDSVYGYTF. DNA for the CDR3: TGTGCCAGCAGAATGAGGGATTCTGTCTATGGCTACACCTTC.

This chain connects TRBV24-1 to TRBJ1-6; D remains unclear. The CDR3 totals 13 residues. Trimming took off 5 bases at V and 6 bases at J, with 7 bases between the two ends. Germline CDR1 KGHDR, CDR2 SFDVKD. The CDR3 region has the DNA TGTGCCACCAGTGGGCCGGCTAATTCACCCCTCCACTTT. It is translated as CATSGPANSPLHF.

The chain combines TRBV3-1 (or the pseudogene TRBV3-2) with TRBJ2-3, with TRBD2 as a possible D gene (6 bases). Between the trimmed V and J ends, which lost 0 bases and 6 bases, there was a span of 10 bases. Germline CDR1 is LGHDT and CDR2 is YNNKEL (reference sequence). This CDR3 region has 14 residues. The CDR3 sequence: CASSQDGGWDTQYF. The CDR3 nucleotides read TGTGCCAGCAGCCAAGACGGGGGTTGGGATACGCAGTATTTT.

In nucleotides, the CDR3 is TGTGCCAGCAGCTTGGGACAAGGCGCTAACACCATATATTTT. Residues: CASSLGQGANTIYF. This rearrangement joins TRBV5-4 to TRBJ1-3; unclear D gene. Trimming shortened V by 0 bases and J by 7 bases, and 11 bases separated the two germline ends. Germline V gives CDR1 SGHNT, CDR2 YYREEE (reference sequence). The CDR3 covers 14 residues.

The J gene is TRBJ2-7, the V gene TRBV7-2; D is uncertain. Germline V gene sequence: CDR1 SGHTA, CDR2 FQGNSA. With 3 bases removed from V and 0 bases from J, the gap between germline ends came to 12 bases. This CDR3 is 15 amino acids long. In DNA form, the CDR3 reads TGTGCCAGCAGCTTTGGGGTGGCGAGCTCCTACGAGCAGTACTTC. This codes for CASSFGVASSYEQYF.

This sequence joins TRBV9 and TRBJ2-1, with 10 bases identical to TRBD2. V was pared by 4 bases and J by 13 bases, with 5 bases of the junction left unmatched. The CDR3 is 12 residues long. Germline lookup yields CDR1 SGDLS and CDR2 YYNGEE. The CDR3 sequence is CASSSTSGVQFF. CDR3 nucleotide sequence: TGTGCCAGCAGCTCCACTAGCGGGGTACAGTTCTTC. Filled out from reference TRBV9 and TRBJ2-1, the complete variable domain reads DSGVTQTPKHLITATGQRVTLRCSPRSGDLSVYWYQQSLDQGLQFLIQYYNGEERAKGNILERFSAQQFPDLHSELNLSSLELGDSALYFCASSSTSGVQFFGPGTRLTVL.

This chain joins TRBV6-2 or TRBV6-3 and TRBJ1-4; possible D gene TRBD1, 6 bases. The CDR3 is made up of 17 amino acids. V was shortened by 4 bases and J by 1 base, with 16 bases between the two germline ends. Looked up from germline, CDR1 is MNHEY and CDR2 is SVGEGT. This CDR3 reads CASSSAPGVRTNEKLFF. In nucleotides, the CDR3 is TGTGCCAGCAGTTCCGCCCCAGGGGTTAGAACTAATGAAAAACTGTTTTTT.

In this sample, this clone turned up once. The rearrangement joins TRBV12-3 or TRBV12-4 to TRBJ2-3; 8 bases agree with TRBD1. With 6 bases clipped from V and 4 bases from J, the junction kept 0 bases outside the gene matches. This CDR3 is 12 amino acids long. CDR3: CASRGQADTQYF. The CDR3 bases are TGTGCCAGCAGGGGACAGGCAGATACGCAGTATTTT.

The CDR3 DNA follows: TGTGCCAGCAGTCTCGGGACAGCATCTACCGGGGAGCTGTTTTTT. This gives the protein CASSLGTASTGELFF. The chain couples TRBV27 to TRBJ2-2; 7 bases line up with TRBD1. The CDR3 loop spans 15 amino acids. The junction had 8 bases not matched to a gene; V was cut back by 5 bases and J by 5 bases. Germline V lookup: CDR1 MNHEY, CDR2 SMNVEV (reference sequence).

CDR3 residues: CASSDGRGRSYNEQFF. CDR3 coding DNA: TGTGCCAGCAGTGACGGCAGGGGGCGCTCCTACAATGAGCAGTTCTTC. This chain uses TRBV6-4 with TRBJ2-1; TRBD1 aligns across 8 bases. Trimming at V came to 2 bases and at J to 0 bases, leaving 3 bases not matched to a gene. CDR1 and CDR2 from the germline V gene are MRHNA and SNTAGT. The CDR3 runs to 16 residues.

The chain joins TRBV19 to TRBJ1-1, with D unresolved. From germline, CDR1 is LNHDA and CDR2 SQIVND (reference sequence). The CDR3 has 12 residues. Trimming cost V 7 bases and J 6 bases, with 12 bases left between them. Written as DNA, the CDR3 is TGTGCCAGTAACGGACCCACCCCTGAAGCTTTCTTT. Translated, it gives CASNGPTPEAFF.

This chain links TRBV6-1 with TRBJ1-2; D gene uncertain. Germline V gives CDR1 MNHNS, CDR2 SASEGT. Trimming left V 3 bases short and J 13 bases short, with 12 bases between. This CDR3 has 11 residues. Here the CDR3 reads CASSDAPAGTF. The CDR3 nucleotides read TGTGCCAGCAGTGATGCCCCCGCGGGCACCTTC.

This clone was seen a single time. Other DNA sequences in this specimen translate into the identical CDR3. V gene TRBV5-1 combines with J gene TRBJ2-3; no definite D call. V lost 4 bases and J lost 3, with 9 bases in between. The CDR3 contains 13 residues. Germline assignment: CDR1 SGHRS and CDR2 YFSETQ. Here the CDR3 reads CASSVGRTDTQYF. The CDR3 nucleotides read TGCGCCAGCAGCGTCGGTCGGACAGATACGCAGTATTTT.

This clone has a single count. The chain has TRBV30 and TRBJ2-3; D may be TRBD2 (6 bases). Germline-derived CDR1 and CDR2 are GTSNPN and SVGIG (reference sequence). V gave up 0 bases and J gave up 3 bases, with 13 bases separating them. The CDR3 is 15 residues long. The CDR3 is CAWSVPGEATDTQYF. The CDR3 bases are TGTGCCTGGAGTGTACCGGGAGAGGCGACAGATACGCAGTATTTT.

The rearrangement joins TRBV7-2 to TRBJ1-1; D ambiguous. Germline lookup yields CDR1 SGHTA and CDR2 FQGNSA. The germline V and J ends were trimmed by 6 bases and 0 bases, with 11 bases remaining between them. The CDR3 consists of 14 residues. CDR3 sequence (DNA): TGTGCCAGCAGGCCACGGATTTTGAACACTGAAGCTTTCTTT. Translation gives CASRPRILNTEAFF.

This chain links TRBV4-3 with TRBJ2-7; 8 nucleotides agree with TRBD1. The germline gives CDR1 LGHNA, CDR2 YSLEER. V was clipped by 0 bases and J by 6 bases; unmatched bases: 16. This CDR3 comprises 18 residues. The chain's CDR3 is CASSQDISWTGTGSEQYF. Here the CDR3 DNA reads TGCGCCAGCAGCCAAGATATTAGTTGGACAGGGACTGGGAGCGAGCAGTACTTC.